One and the same sample provided the 14 T cell receptor beta chains below, sequenced in a study of blood T cells in healthy people across ages. The use of a sample-barcoded 5' primer and a J-beta primer mix characterized a second PCR of about 7 to 12 cycles. TCRdb fed the 5' RACE reads into MiXCR, producing one record per CDR3 protein. The sample has about 1.4 million distinct CDR3 sequences, around 59% seen once. Sequences were obtained from blood. The receptors derive from a man younger than 30 in good health.

The chain has TRBV12-3 or TRBV12-4 and TRBJ2-5, with D uncertain. V was pared by 1 base and J by 11 bases, with 14 bases between. The CDR3 length is 13 residues. The CDR3 sequence: CASSLGVPYGQYF. CDR3 sequence (DNA): TGTGCCAGCAGTTTAGGCGTCCCCTACGGGCAGTACTTC.

V gene TRBV6-5 combines with J gene TRBJ2-3, with a tentative D call TRBD2 (5 bases). CDR3 length equals 14 residues. Germline V CDR1 and CDR2: MNHEY, SVGAGI. V lost 5 bases and J 2 bases, leaving 11 bases between the germline ends. CDR3 sequence reads: CASSTNGLTDTQYF. The CDR3, as DNA: TGTGCCAGCAGTACGAACGGACTCACAGATACGCAGTATTTT.

The J gene is TRBJ1-4, the V gene TRBV6-2 or TRBV6-3; D call uncertain. The germline gives CDR1 MNHEY, CDR2 SVGEGT. CDR3 size: 10 residues. Trimming took off 11 bases at V and 8 bases at J, with 9 bases between the two ends. The CDR3 DNA reads as TGTGCCGTCGGAGAGGAAAAACTGTTTTTT. Protein sequence: CAVGEEKLFF.

V usage is TRBV29-1 and J usage is TRBJ1-1; D gene unclear. Germline lookup yields CDR1 SQVTM and CDR2 ANQGSEA. V was pared by 4 bases and J by 4 bases, with 10 bases between. CDR3 length: 12 residues. This CDR3 is CSVGLFSTEAFF. The DNA of the CDR3 is TGCAGCGTTGGGCTCTTCTCCACTGAAGCTTTCTTT.

A few counts support this clonotype. The chain combines TRBV4-1 with TRBJ1-1; 10 nucleotides match TRBD1. The CDR3 totals 15 residues. V was clipped by 3 bases and J by 1 base; unmatched bases: 2. CDR1 and CDR2 from the germline V gene are MGHRA and YSYEKL. CDR3 amino acids: CASSQDRGSNTEAFF. In nucleotides, the CDR3 is TGCGCCAGCAGCCAGGACAGGGGGTCGAACACTGAAGCTTTCTTT.

The rearrangement uses TRBV29-1 and TRBJ2-6; D is unclear. The germline V and J ends were trimmed by 4 bases and 0 bases, with 10 bases remaining between them. The CDR3 totals 15 residues. Germline V gene data show CDR1 as SQVTM and CDR2 as ANQGSEA. The CDR3 is CSVVGWTSGANVLTF. DNA of the CDR3: TGCAGCGTTGTTGGTTGGACCTCTGGGGCCAACGTCCTGACTTTC.

The V and J genes are TRBV10-3 and TRBJ2-1; weak D call: TRBD2 (6 bases). Between the trimmed V and J ends, which lost 0 bases and 10 bases, there was a span of 10 bases. Germline-derived CDR1 and CDR2 are ENHRY and SYGVKD. The CDR3 contains 13 residues. DNA of the CDR3: TGTGCCATCAGTGAGTCAGGACTACGCGAGCAGTTCTTC. It is translated as CAISESGLREQFF.

The CDR3 reads CSVLGFYEQYF. CDR3 in DNA: TGCAGCGTTCTCGGGTTCTACGAGCAGTACTTC. The chain couples TRBV29-1 to TRBJ2-7; D is undetermined. Germline values: CDR1 SQVTM, CDR2 ANQGSEA. This CDR3 has 11 amino acids. Between the trimmed V and J ends, which lost 5 bases and 3 bases, there was a span of 8 bases.

The V call is TRBV5-1, the J call TRBJ2-7; TRBD2 matches 14 bases. With the DNA end fitting TRBJ2-5 better, the J assignment may be wrong. Germline loops: CDR1 SGHRS, CDR2 YFSETQ. The length of the CDR3 is 20 residues. CDR3 DNA sequence: TGCGCCAGCAGCCCAGACACCGGGACTAGCGGGAGTATTGCGGCGGAGACCCAGTACTTC. Its translation is CASSPDTGTSGSIAAETQYF.

This sequence joins TRBV7-9 and TRBJ2-1; TRBD2 matches at 9 bases. The DNA matches TRBJ2-7 better at its end, which makes the J call doubtful. CDR3 length equals 16 residues. CDR1 and CDR2 from the germline V gene are SEHNR and FQNEAQ (reference sequence). The CDR3 region has the DNA TGTGCCAGCAGCCAAACCGGCGGGGGGGCCTACAATGAGCAGTACTTC. Translated, it gives CASSQTGGGAYNEQYF.

The chain links TRBV6-5 to TRBJ1-2; no clear D gene. V was shortened by 6 bases and J by 8 bases, with 19 bases between the two germline ends. The length of the CDR3 is 14 residues. Germline V lookup: CDR1 MNHEY, CDR2 SVGAGI. This CDR3 reads CASSPGRITGGYTF. CDR3 in DNA: TGTGCCAGCAGCCCCGGGAGAATCACGGGAGGCTACACCTTC.

The CDR3 protein is CSVGAASGANVLTF. The DNA of the CDR3 is TGCAGCGTTGGAGCTGCCTCTGGGGCCAACGTCCTGACTTTC. This sequence joins TRBV29-1 and TRBJ2-6, with D hard to call. The V gene lost 4 bases and the J gene lost 0 bases, with 7 bases spanning the gap. Germline V gives CDR1 SQVTM, CDR2 ANQGSEA. The CDR3 runs 14 residues. Combining the CDR3 with reference TRBV29-1 and TRBJ2-6 gives the whole variable domain SAVISQKPSRDICQRGTSLTIQCQVDSQVTMMFWYRQQPGQSLTLIATANQGSEATYESGFVIDKFPISRPNLTFSTLTVSNMSPEDSSIYLCSVGAASGANVLTFGAGSRLTVL.

This chain links TRBV7-2 with TRBJ2-7, with D perhaps matching TRBD1 (6 bases). CDR1 is SGHTA and CDR2 is FQGNSA in the germline V gene. Trimming pared 1 base from V and 3 bases from J, leaving 13 bases between. CDR3 length equals 15 residues. As DNA, the CDR3 is TGTGCCAGCAGCTTAGATCCGGGACACTACTACGAGCAGTACTTC. It specifies CASSLDPGHYYEQYF. The full variable domain, rest sourced from reference TRBV7-2 and TRBJ2-7, is GAGVSQSPSNKVTEKGKDVELRCDPISGHTALYWYRQSLGQGLEFLIYFQGNSAPDKSGLPSDRFSAERTGGSVSTLTIQRTQQEDSAVYLCASSLDPGHYYEQYFGPGTRLTVT.

This clonotype was seen at least ten times. Germline and junction disagree at one end, which may indicate a read error. This chain uses TRBV4-1 with TRBJ2-3; D gene unclear. The CDR3 sequence is 14 residues long. In germline, CDR1 is MGHRA, CDR2 YSYEKL. The CDR3 spells CASSQGSSTDTQYF. CDR3 nucleotides: TGTGCCAGCAGCCAAGGGTCCAGCACAGATACGCAGTATTTT.